This T cell receptor (beta chain) stems from a study of CXCR3-negative and CXCR3-positive naive CD8 T cells. The overall study: Libraries each contributed about 1.5 +/- 0.3 million TRB reads, for around 130 million in total. Overall study results and limits: Naive CXCR3-positive cells had TRB CDR3s more hydrophobic than those of CXCR3-negative naive cells. Naive CXCR3-negative and CXCR3-positive cells had similar TRBV-TRBJ usage; memory differed. From TRB CDR3 properties, TCR strength was inferred; surface CD5 did not differ between naive subsets.

The CDR3 runs 14 residues. Through 5' RACE with UMI labels, the TRB cDNA libraries were prepared. Using the 5' RACE reads, TCRdb records one entry per CDR3 protein without DNA. This listing includes 85,000 to 130,000 distinct CDR3 sequences. In the case of this clonotype: The antigen is undetermined.

The material sequenced was naive CXCR3+ CD8+ T cells from blood. The subset denotes: CD45RO-CCR7+CD27+CD95- naive CD8+ T cells expressing CXCR3 (TNR3+). The receptor was derived from a human donor in good health. Some clones in this sample may be carry-over from other donors' samples. V gene TRBV12-3 or TRBV12-4 combines with J gene TRBJ1-5. CDR3 protein: CASSPDSPGRPQHF.